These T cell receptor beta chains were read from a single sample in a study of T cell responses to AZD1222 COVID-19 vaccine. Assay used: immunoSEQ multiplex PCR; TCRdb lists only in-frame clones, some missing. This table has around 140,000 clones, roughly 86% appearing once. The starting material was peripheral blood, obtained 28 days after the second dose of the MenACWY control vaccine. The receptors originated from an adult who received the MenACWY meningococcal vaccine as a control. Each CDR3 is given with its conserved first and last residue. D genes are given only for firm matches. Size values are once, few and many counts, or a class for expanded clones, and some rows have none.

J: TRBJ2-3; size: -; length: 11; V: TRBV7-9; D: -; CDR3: CASSFIDTQYF; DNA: TGTGCCAGCAGTTTTATAGATACGCAGTATTTT
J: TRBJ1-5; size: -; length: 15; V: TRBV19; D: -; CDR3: CASRTYRSVGQPQHF; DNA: TGTGCCAGTCGTACATACAGGTCCGTTGGTCAGCCCCAGCATTTT
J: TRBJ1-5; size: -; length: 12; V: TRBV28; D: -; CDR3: CASSFVHQPQHF; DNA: TGTGCCAGCAGTTTTGTCCATCAGCCCCAGCATTTT
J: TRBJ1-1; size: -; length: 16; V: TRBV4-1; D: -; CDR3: CASSQDLGVRDTEAFF; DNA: TGCGCCAGCAGCCAAGATCTAGGGGTTAGGGACACTGAAGCTTTCTTT
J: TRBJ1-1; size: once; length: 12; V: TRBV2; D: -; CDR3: CASTQMNTEAFF; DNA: TGTGCCAGCACTCAGATGAACACTGAAGCTTTCTTT
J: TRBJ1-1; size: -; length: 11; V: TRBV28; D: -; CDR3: CASSAEVTAFF; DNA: TGTGCCAGCAGTGCCGAAGTAACAGCTTTCTTT
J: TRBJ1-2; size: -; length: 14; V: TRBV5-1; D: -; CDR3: CASSQATANYGYTF; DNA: TGCGCCAGCAGCCAAGCGACAGCTAACTATGGCTACACCTTC
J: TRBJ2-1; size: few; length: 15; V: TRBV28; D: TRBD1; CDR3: CASRPGTGSFNEQFF; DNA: TGTGCCAGCAGGCCCGGGACAGGATCCTTCAATGAGCAGTTCTTC
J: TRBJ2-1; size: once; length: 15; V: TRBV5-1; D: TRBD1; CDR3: CASSPGQGDRNEQFF; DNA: TGCGCCAGCAGCCCGGGACAGGGGGATCGCAATGAGCAGTTCTTC
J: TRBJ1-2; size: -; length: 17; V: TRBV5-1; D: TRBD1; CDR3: CASSLGWDRGIGDGYTF; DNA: TGCGCCAGCAGCTTGGGTTGGGACAGGGGGATTGGGGATGGCTACACCTTC
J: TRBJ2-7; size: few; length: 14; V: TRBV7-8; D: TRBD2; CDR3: CASSTLATSDEQYF; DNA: TGTGCCAGCAGCACTCTCGCGACTAGCGACGAGCAGTACTTC
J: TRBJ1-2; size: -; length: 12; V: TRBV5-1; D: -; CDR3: CASSLYGDGYTF; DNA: TGCGCCAGCAGCTTGTATGGAGATGGCTACACCTTC
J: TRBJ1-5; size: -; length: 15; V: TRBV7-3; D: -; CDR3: CASSLDGGVWQPQHF; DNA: TGTGCCAGCAGCTTAGATGGAGGGGTCTGGCAGCCCCAGCATTTT
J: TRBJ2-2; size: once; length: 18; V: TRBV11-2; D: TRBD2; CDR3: CASSTYRGVGGTAGELFF; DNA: TGTGCCAGCAGCACATACCGGGGGGTCGGAGGGACGGCCGGGGAGCTGTTTTTT
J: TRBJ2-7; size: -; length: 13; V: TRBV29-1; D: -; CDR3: CSVVGADSYEQYF; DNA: TGCAGCGTTGTGGGCGCAGATTCCTACGAGCAGTACTTC
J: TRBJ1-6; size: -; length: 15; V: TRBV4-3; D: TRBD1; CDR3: CASSQETGNNSPLHF; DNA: TGCGCCAGCAGCCAAGAGACAGGGAATAATTCACCCCTCCACTTT
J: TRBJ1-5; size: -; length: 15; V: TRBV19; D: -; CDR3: CASSIRGQRNQPQHF; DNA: TGTGCCAGTAGTATTCGCGGACAGAGGAATCAGCCCCAGCATTTT
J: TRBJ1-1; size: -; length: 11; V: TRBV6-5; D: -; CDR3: CASSGAIEAFF; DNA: TGTGCCAGCTCGGGGGCGATTGAAGCTTTCTTT
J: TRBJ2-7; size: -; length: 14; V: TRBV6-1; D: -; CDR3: CASSEQGRSGEQYF; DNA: TGTGCCAGCAGTGAACAGGGACGGTCGGGAGAGCAGTACTTC
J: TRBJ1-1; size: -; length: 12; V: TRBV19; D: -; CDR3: CASSDRGTEAFF; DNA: TGTGCCAGTAGCGATCGTGGCACTGAAGCTTTCTTT
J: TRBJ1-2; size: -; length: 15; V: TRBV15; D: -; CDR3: CATSTDFGGRHGYTF; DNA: TGTGCCACCAGCACCGACTTCGGGGGGCGGCATGGCTACACCTTC
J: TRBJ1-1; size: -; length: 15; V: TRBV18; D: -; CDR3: CASSRIGGGNTEAFF; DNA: TGTGCCAGCTCCCGCATAGGGGGAGGGAACACTGAAGCTTTCTTT
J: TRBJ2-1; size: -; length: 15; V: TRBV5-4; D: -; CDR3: CASSLGGGRYNEQFF; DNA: TGTGCCAGCAGCTTGGGCGGGGGCCGGTACAATGAGCAGTTCTTC
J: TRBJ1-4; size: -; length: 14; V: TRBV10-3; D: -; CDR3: CAISESKAAEKLFF; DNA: TGTGCCATCAGTGAGTCGAAAGCGGCTGAAAAACTGTTTTTT
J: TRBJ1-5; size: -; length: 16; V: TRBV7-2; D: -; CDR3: CASSSRVQSGNQPQHF; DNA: TGTGCCAGCAGCTCTAGGGTCCAGAGCGGCAATCAGCCCCAGCATTTT
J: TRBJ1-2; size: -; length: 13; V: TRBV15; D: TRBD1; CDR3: CATSSGQDYGYTF; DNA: TGTGCCACCAGCAGTGGACAGGACTATGGCTACACCTTC
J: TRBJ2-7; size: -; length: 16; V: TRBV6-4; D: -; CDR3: CARWEAGTLTLYEQYF; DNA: TGTGCCAGGTGGGAGGCCGGGACCTTAACCCTCTACGAGCAGTACTTC
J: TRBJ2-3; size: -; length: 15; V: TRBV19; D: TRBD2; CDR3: CASSPSGRKTDTQYF; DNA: TGTGCCAGTAGTCCTAGCGGGAGGAAGACAGATACGCAGTATTTT
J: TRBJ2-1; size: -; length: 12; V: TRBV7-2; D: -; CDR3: CASGRGINEQFF; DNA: TGTGCCAGCGGGAGAGGGATCAATGAGCAGTTCTTC
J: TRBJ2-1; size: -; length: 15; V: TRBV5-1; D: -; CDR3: CASSRTTGTEYEQFF; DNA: TGCGCCAGCAGCCGTACCACCGGGACTGAGTATGAGCAGTTCTTC
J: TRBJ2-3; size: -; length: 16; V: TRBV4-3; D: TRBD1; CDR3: CASSQDPAGGGNTQYF; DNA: TGCGCCAGCAGCCAAGATCCGGCAGGGGGCGGTAATACGCAGTATTTT
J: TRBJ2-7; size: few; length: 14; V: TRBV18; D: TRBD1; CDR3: CASSRPGQGYEQYF; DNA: TGTGCCAGCTCGCGACCGGGACAGGGATACGAGCAGTACTTC
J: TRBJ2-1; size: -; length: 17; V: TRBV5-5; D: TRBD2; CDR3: CASSLGKTSGGDNEQFF; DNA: TGTGCCAGCAGCTTGGGGAAGACTAGCGGGGGCGACAATGAGCAGTTCTTC
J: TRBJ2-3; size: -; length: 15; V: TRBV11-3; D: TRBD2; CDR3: CASSSGTTRGDTQYF; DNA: TGTGCCAGCAGCTCAGGGACTACCCGAGGGGATACGCAGTATTTT
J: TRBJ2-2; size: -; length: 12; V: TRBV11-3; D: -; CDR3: CASSAKAGELFF; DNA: TGTGCCAGCAGCGCTAAGGCCGGGGAGCTGTTTTTT
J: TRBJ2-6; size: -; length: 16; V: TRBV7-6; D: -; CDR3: CASSFGPVSGANVLTF; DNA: TGTGCCAGCAGCTTTGGCCCTGTTTCGGGGGCCAACGTCCTGACTTTC
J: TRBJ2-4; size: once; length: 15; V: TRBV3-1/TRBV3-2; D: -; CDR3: CASSQGWQVQNIQYF; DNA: TGTGCCAGCAGCCAAGGTTGGCAGGTCCAAAACATTCAGTACTTC
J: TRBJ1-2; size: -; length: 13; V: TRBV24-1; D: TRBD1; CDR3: CAIKKGQGGGYTF; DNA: TGTGCCATCAAAAAGGGACAGGGTGGAGGCTACACCTTC
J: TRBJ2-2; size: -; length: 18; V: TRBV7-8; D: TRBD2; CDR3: CASSHRTSGGSNTGELFF; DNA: TGTGCCAGCAGCCATAGGACTAGCGGGGGGTCGAACACCGGGGAGCTGTTTTTT
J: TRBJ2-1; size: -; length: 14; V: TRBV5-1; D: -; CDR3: CASSARPQGHEQFF; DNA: TGCGCCAGCAGCGCCCGGCCTCAGGGACATGAGCAGTTCTTC
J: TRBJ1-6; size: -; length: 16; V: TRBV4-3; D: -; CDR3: CASSQEWGTLYSPLHF; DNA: TGCGCCAGCAGCCAAGAATGGGGGACGTTGTATTCACCCCTCCACTTT
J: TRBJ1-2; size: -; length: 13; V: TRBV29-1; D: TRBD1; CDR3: CSVGGGPNYGYTF; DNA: TGCAGCGTTGGAGGGGGCCCGAACTATGGCTACACCTTC
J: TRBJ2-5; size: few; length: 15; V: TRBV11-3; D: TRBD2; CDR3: CASSPSSGRAPTQYF; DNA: TGTGCCAGCAGCCCCTCGAGCGGGAGGGCCCCGACCCAGTACTTC
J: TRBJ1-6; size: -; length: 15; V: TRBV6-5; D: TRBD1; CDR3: CASSLSGQGNSPLHF; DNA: TGTGCCAGCAGCTTGTCGGGACAGGGGAATTCACCCCTCCACTTT
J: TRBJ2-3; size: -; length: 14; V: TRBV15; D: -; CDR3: CATTTDPRTDTQYF; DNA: TGTGCCACCACAACGGATCCTCGCACAGATACGCAGTATTTT
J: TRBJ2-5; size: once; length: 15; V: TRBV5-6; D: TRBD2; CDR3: CASSQLASNQETQYF; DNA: TGTGCCAGCAGCCAACTAGCGTCTAACCAAGAGACCCAGTACTTC
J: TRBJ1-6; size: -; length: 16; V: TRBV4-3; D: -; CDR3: CASSQNLRGARSPLHF; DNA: TGCGCCAGCAGCCAAAACCTTCGGGGGGCGAGGTCACCCCTCCACTTT
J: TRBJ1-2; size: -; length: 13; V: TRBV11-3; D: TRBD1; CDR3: CASSFSGTGGYTF; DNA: TGTGCCAGCAGCTTTTCCGGGACAGGGGGCTACACCTTC
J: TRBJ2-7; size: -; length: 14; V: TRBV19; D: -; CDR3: CASSSGTSSYEQYF; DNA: TGTGCCAGTTCCTCGGGGACCAGCTCCTACGAGCAGTACTTC